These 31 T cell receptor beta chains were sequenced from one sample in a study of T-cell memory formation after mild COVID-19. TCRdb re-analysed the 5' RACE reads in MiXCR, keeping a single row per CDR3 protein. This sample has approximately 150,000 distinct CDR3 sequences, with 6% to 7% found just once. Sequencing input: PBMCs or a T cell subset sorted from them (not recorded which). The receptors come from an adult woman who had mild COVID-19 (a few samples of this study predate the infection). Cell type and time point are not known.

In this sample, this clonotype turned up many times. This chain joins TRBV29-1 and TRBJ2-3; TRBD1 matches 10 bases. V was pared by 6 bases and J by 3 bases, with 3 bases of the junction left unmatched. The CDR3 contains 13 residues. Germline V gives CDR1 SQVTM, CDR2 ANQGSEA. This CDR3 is CSVWTGGTDTQYF. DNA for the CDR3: TGCAGCGTCTGGACAGGGGGAACAGATACGCAGTATTTT.

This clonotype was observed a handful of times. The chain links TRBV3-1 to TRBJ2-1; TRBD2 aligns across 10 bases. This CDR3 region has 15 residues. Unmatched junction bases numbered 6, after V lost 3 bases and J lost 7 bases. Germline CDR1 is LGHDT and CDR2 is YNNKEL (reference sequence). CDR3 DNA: TGTGCCAGCAGCCACCCGGGACTAGCGAGTAATGAGCAGTTCTTC. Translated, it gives CASSHPGLASNEQFF.

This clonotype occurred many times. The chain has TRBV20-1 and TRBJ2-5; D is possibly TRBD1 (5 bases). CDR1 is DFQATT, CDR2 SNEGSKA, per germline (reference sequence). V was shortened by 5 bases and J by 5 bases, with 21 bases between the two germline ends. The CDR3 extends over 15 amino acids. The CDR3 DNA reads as TGCAGTGCTGGCCCTCTGACAAGGGGTGGCGAGACCCAGTACTTC. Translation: CSAGPLTRGGETQYF.

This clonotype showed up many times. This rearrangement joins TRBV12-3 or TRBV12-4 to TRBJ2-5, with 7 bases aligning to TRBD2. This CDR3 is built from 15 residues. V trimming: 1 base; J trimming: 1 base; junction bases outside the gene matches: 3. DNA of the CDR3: TGTGCCAGCAGTTTAGGTCTAGCGGCCCAAGAGACCCAGTACTTC. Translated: CASSLGLAAQETQYF.

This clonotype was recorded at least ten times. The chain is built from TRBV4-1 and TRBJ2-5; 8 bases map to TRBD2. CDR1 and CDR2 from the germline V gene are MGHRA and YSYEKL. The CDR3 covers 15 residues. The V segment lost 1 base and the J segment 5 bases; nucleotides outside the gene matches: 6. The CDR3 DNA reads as TGCGCCAGCAGCCAAGGTCCGGGGGGGAGGGAGACCCAGTACTTC. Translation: CASSQGPGGRETQYF.

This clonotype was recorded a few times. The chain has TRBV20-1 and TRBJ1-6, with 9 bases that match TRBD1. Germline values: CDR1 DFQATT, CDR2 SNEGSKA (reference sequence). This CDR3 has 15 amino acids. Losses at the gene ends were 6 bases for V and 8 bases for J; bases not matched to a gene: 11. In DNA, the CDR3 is TGCAGTGCGGTCCGGGACAGGGTTCGGGATTCACCCCTCCACTTT. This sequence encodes CSAVRDRVRDSPLHF.

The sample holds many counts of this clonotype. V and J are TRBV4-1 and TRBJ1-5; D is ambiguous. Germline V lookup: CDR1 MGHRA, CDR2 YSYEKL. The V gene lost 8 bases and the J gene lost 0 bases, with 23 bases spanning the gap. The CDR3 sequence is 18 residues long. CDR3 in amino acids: CASFIRRLERVSNQPQHF. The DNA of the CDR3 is TGCGCCAGCTTCATCCGTCGGTTGGAGAGGGTTAGCAATCAGCCCCAGCATTTT.

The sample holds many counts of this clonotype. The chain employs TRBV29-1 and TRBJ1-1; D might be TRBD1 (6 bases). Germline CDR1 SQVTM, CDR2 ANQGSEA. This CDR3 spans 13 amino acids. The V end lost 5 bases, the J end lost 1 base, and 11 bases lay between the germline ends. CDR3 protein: CSVRQGWNTEAFF. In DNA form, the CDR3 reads TGCAGCGTTCGTCAGGGGTGGAACACTGAAGCTTTCTTT.

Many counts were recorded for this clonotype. CDR3 residues: CASSNSPGPSSYNEQFF. For the CDR3, the DNA is TGTGCCAGCAGTAACTCACCAGGCCCCAGCTCCTACAATGAGCAGTTCTTC. The chain couples TRBV12-3 or TRBV12-4 to TRBJ2-1; D unclear. CDR3 length equals 17 residues. V shed 5 bases and J shed 0 bases, with 17 bases lying between them.

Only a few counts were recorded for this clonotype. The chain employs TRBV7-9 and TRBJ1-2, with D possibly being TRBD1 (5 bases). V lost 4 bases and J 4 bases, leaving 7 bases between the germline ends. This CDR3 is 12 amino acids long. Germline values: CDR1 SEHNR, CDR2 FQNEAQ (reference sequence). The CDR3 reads CASSSGTYGYTF. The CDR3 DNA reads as TGTGCCAGCAGCTCAGGGACCTATGGCTACACCTTC.

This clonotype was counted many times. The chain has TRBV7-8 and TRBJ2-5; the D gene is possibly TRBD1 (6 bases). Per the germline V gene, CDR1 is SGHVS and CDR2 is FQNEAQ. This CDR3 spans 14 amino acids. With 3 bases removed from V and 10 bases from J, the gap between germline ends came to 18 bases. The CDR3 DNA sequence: TGTGCCAGCAGCTTTCCCGGGACACCCCCCGGCCAGTACTTC. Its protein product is CASSFPGTPPGQYF.

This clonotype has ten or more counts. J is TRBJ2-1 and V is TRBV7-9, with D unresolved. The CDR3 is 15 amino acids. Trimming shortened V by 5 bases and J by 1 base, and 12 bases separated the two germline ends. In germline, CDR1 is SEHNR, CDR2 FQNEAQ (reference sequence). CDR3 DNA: TGTGCCAGCAGCCCAGGAATTGGGTCCTACAATGAGCAGTTCTTC. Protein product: CASSPGIGSYNEQFF.

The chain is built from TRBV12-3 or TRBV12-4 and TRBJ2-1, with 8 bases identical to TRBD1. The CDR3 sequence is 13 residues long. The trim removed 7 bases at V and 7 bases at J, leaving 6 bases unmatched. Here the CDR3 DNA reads TGTGCCAGCAAAGGACAGGGAAGGAATGAGCAGTTCTTC. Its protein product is CASKGQGRNEQFF.

This CDR3 is CASSLGGAGEKLFF. The CDR3 nucleotides read TGCGCCAGCAGCTTAGGGGGGGCTGGGGAAAAACTGTTTTTT. V is TRBV5-1 and J is TRBJ1-4, with a tentative D call TRBD1 (6 bases). V was cut by 2 bases and J by 8 bases, with 13 bases left in between. The CDR3 covers 14 residues. Germline V gene sequence: CDR1 SGHRS, CDR2 YFSETQ.

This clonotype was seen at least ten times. This chain's CDR3 is CASSFTSADTQYF. The DNA of the CDR3 is TGCGCCAGCAGCTTTACATCCGCAGATACGCAGTATTTT. This chain links TRBV5-1 with TRBJ2-3; unclear D gene. Germline V CDR1 and CDR2: SGHRS, YFSETQ. V dropped 2 bases and J dropped 4 bases, with 8 bases sitting between them. This CDR3 comprises 13 residues.

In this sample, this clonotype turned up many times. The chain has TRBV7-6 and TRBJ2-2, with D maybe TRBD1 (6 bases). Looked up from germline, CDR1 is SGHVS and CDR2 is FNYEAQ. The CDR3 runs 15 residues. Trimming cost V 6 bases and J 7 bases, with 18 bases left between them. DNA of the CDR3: TGTGCCAGCAGACTCCCGGGACAAATTAACGGGGAGCTGTTTTTT. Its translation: CASRLPGQINGELFF.

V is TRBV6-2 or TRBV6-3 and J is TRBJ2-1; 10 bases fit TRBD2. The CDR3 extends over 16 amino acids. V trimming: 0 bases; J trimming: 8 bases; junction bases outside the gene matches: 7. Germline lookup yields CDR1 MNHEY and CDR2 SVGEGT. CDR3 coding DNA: TGTGCCAGCAGTTACTCCGGGAGCGGGAGGGCGGATGAGCAGTTCTTC. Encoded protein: CASSYSGSGRADEQFF.

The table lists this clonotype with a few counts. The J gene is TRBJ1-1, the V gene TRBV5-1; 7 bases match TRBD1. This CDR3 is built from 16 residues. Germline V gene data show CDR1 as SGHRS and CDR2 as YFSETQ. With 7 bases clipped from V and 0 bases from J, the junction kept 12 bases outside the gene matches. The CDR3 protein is CASELTGQTMNTEAFF. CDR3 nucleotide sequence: TGCGCCAGCGAGCTAACGGGACAGACGATGAACACTGAAGCTTTCTTT. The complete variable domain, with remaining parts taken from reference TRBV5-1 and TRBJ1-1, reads KAGVTQTPRYLIKTRGQQVTLSCSPISGHRSVSWYQQTPGQGLQFLFEYFSETQRNKGNFPGRFSGRQFSNSRSEMNVSTLELGDSALYLCASELTGQTMNTEAFFGQGTRLTVV.

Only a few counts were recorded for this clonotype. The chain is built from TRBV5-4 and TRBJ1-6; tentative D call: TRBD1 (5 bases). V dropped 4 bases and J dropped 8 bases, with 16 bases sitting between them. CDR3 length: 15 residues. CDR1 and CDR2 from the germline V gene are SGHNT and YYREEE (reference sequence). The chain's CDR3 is CASSPGFSGDSPLHF. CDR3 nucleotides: TGTGCCAGCAGCCCGGGATTCTCGGGGGATTCACCCCTCCACTTT.

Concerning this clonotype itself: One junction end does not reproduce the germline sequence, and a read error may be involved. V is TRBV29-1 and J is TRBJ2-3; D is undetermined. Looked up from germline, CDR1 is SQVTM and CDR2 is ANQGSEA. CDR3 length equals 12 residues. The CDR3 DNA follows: TGCAGAGTTGTCAGGTCCAGGGATACGCAGTATTTT. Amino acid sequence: CRVVRSRDTQYF.

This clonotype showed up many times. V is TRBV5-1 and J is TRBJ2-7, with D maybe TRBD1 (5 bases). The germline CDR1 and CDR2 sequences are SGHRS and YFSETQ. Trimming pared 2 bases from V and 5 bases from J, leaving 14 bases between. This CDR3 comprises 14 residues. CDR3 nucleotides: TGCGCCAGCAGCTTCTCCTCAGGGTACAACGAGCAGTACTTC. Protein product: CASSFSSGYNEQYF.

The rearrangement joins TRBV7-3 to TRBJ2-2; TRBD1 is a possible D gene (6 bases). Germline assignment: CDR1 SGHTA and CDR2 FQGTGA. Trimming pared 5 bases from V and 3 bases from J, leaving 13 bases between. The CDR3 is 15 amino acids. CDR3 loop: CASSLHPGDTGELFF. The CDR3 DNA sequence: TGTGCCAGCAGCCTTCACCCAGGGGACACCGGGGAGCTGTTTTTT.

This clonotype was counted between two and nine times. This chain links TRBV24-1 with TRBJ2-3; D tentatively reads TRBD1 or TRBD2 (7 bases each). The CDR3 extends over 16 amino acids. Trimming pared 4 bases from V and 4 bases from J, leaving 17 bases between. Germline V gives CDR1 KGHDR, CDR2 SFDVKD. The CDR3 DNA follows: TGTGCCACCAGTGACCCCACCGCAGGGGGGGCAGATACGCAGTATTTT. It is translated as CATSDPTAGGADTQYF.

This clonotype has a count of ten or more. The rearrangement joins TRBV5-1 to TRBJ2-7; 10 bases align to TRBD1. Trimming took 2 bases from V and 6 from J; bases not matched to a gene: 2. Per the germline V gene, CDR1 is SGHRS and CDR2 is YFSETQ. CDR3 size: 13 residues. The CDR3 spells CASSFGQGGEQYF. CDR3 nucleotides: TGCGCCAGCAGCTTCGGACAGGGGGGCGAGCAGTACTTC.

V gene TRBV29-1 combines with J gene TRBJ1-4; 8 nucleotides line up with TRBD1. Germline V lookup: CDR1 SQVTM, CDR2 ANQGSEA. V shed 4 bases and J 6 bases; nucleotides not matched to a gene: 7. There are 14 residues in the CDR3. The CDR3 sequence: CSVAHRGRDEKLFF. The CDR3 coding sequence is TGCAGCGTTGCCCACAGGGGGAGGGATGAAAAACTGTTTTTT.

CDR3 protein: CASSSGVRGNIQYF. For the CDR3, the DNA is TGCGCCAGCAGCTCAGGCGTGAGGGGAAACATTCAGTACTTC. This chain links TRBV5-1 with TRBJ2-4; D is possibly TRBD1 or TRBD2 (5 bases each). The CDR3 sequence is 14 residues long. CDR1 is SGHRS and CDR2 is YFSETQ in the germline V gene. Trimming removed 3 bases from V and 6 bases from J, with 13 bases in between.

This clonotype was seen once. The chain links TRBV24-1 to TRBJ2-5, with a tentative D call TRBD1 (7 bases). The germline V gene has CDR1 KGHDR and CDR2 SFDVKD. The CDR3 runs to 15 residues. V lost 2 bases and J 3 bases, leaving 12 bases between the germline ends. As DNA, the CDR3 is TGTGCCACCAGTGATTCAGCCAGGGGGGAAGAGACCCAGTACTTC. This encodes CATSDSARGEETQYF.

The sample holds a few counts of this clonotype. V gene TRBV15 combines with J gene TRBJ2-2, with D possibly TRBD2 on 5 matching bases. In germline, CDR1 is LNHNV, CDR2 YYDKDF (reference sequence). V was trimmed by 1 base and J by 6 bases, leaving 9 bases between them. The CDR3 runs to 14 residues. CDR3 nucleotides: TGTGCCACCAGCAGAGCCACTAGATCCGGGGAGCTGTTTTTT. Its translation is CATSRATRSGELFF.

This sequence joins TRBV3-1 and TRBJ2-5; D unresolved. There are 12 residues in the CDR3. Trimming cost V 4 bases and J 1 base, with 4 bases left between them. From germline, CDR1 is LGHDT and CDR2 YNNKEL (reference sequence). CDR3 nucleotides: TGTGCCAGCAGCCGTGTCCAAGAGACCCAGTACTTC. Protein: CASSRVQETQYF.

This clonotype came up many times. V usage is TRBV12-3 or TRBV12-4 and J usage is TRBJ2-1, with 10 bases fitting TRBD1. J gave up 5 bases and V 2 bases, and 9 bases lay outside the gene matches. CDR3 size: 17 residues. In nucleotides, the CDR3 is TGTGCCAGCAGTTTATCCGGGACAGGGGTCGGTAACAATGAGCAGTTCTTC. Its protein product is CASSLSGTGVGNNEQFF.

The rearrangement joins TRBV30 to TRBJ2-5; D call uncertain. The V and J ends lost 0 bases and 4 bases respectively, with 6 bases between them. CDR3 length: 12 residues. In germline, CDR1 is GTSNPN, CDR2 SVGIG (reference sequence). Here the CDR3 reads CAWSVRRETQYF. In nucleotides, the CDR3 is TGTGCCTGGAGTGTACGGCGAGAGACCCAGTACTTC.